What follows are 14 T cell receptor beta chains derived from one specimen sequenced in a study of cytomegalovirus exposure and HLA in healthy donors (dated by TCRdb to about 2017). The library was prepared using the immunoSEQ multiplex PCR assay. For the multiplex PCR, a mixture combining 60 forward primers for TCR Vbeta segments and 13 reverse primers for TCR Jbeta segments was used. Entries here come from immuneACCESS through TCRdb and include only in-frame sequences with V and J called. Some clones fail to appear in such tables; in the studies checked, an unresolved V gene covers under half of the shortfall, and the cause of the remainder is unknown. This specimen's table enumerates 220,000 or so clones. The biggest ten clones account for roughly 1.2% of the sample. Sequenced sample: PBMCs. The receptor set was obtained from a girl aged 2 to 10 in good health and CMV-seropositive.

This chain links TRBV27 with TRBJ2-3; 13 bases align to TRBD2. J was trimmed by 2 bases and V by 2 bases; bases with no gene match: 1. Germline assignment: CDR1 MNHEY and CDR2 SMNVEV (reference sequence). This CDR3 has 16 residues. The CDR3 bases are TGTGCCAGCAGTTTAGGGACTAGCGGGGACACAGATACGCAGTATTTT. Translation gives CASSLGTSGDTDTQYF.

The chain has TRBV7-3 and TRBJ2-4; D is possibly TRBD1 (5 bases). Germline loops: CDR1 SGHTA, CDR2 FQGTGA. The CDR3 spans 13 residues. The V end lost 2 bases, the J end lost 8 bases, and 10 bases lay between the germline ends. The CDR3 DNA follows: TGTGCCAGCAGCTTAGGTCTAGGGGACATTCAGTACTTC. It encodes CASSLGLGDIQYF.

The V call is TRBV5-5, the J call TRBJ1-2; D call uncertain. Trimming removed 5 bases at V and 0 bases at J, with 17 bases between. The CDR3 is 16 amino acids. CDR1 is SGHKS, CDR2 YYEKEE, per germline (reference sequence). CDR3 residues: CASSPREGPANYGYTF. The CDR3, as DNA: TGTGCCAGCAGTCCCCGGGAGGGTCCCGCTAACTATGGCTACACCTTC.

CDR3 bases: TGTGCCACCAGCTGGGGACAGGGGCGAAACACCATATATTTT. This translates into CATSWGQGRNTIYF. V usage is TRBV15 and J usage is TRBJ1-3; 10 bases are a match to TRBD1. Germline CDR1 reads LNHNV; CDR2 reads YYDKDF (reference sequence). V dropped 5 bases and J dropped 5; count of bases not matched to a gene: 3. The CDR3 is made up of 14 amino acids.

This chain links TRBV28 with TRBJ1-1; D gene ambiguous. CDR1 is MDHEN and CDR2 is SYDVKM in the germline V gene. The CDR3 has 15 amino acids. V was pared by 5 bases and J by 0 bases, with 13 bases between. The CDR3 sequence is CASSERARVNTEAFF. As DNA, the CDR3 is TGTGCCAGCAGTGAGAGAGCCCGGGTGAACACTGAAGCTTTCTTT. Filled out from reference TRBV28 and TRBJ1-1, the complete variable domain reads DVKVTQSSRYLVKRTGEKVFLECVQDMDHENMFWYRQDPGLGLRLIYFSYDVKMKEKGDIPEGYSVSREKKERFSLILESASTNQTSMYLCASSERARVNTEAFFGQGTRLTVV.

The chain joins TRBV9 to TRBJ2-1; 11 bases map to TRBD2. V trimming: 4 bases; J trimming: 8 bases; junction bases outside the gene matches: 2. The CDR3 is 13 amino acids. CDR1 is SGDLS, CDR2 YYNGEE, per germline. The CDR3: CASSSLAGDEQFF. In DNA form, the CDR3 reads TGTGCCAGCAGCTCACTAGCGGGAGATGAGCAGTTCTTC.

CDR3 DNA sequence: TGTGCCAGCAGTGAAGGGGCATACCGGGCGGGTAACTATGGCTACACCTTC. This gives the protein CASSEGAYRAGNYGYTF. V and J are TRBV2 and TRBJ1-2, with no clear D. Germline V gene lookup returns CDR1 SNHLY and CDR2 FYNNEI. There are 17 residues in the CDR3. Trimming removed 1 base at V and 1 base at J, with 16 bases between.

This chain connects TRBV28 to TRBJ2-1; a weak D match, TRBD1 (5 bases). Trimming shortened V by 3 bases and J by 0 bases, and 9 bases separated the two germline ends. The CDR3 covers 15 residues. From germline, CDR1 is MDHEN and CDR2 SYDVKM. Here the CDR3 DNA reads TGTGCCAGCAGTTTCCGACAGAGCTCCTACAATGAGCAGTTCTTC. It specifies CASSFRQSSYNEQFF. Together with reference TRBV28 and TRBJ2-1, the CDR3 gives the full variable domain: DVKVTQSSRYLVKRTGEKVFLECVQDMDHENMFWYRQDPGLGLRLIYFSYDVKMKEKGDIPEGYSVSREKKERFSLILESASTNQTSMYLCASSFRQSSYNEQFFGPGTRLTVL.

CDR3 DNA: TGTGCCACCAGCAGAGTCAGGGGCTCCTACGAGCAGTACTTC. Translated: CATSRVRGSYEQYF. The chain joins TRBV15 to TRBJ2-7; a weak D match, TRBD1 (6 bases). The CDR3 runs 14 residues. Germline CDR1 and CDR2: LNHNV and YYDKDF (reference sequence). Trimming left V 1 base short and J 0 bases short, with 7 bases between.

The genes are TRBV6-1 and TRBJ2-7; 11 nucleotides agree with TRBD2. The CDR3 spans 14 residues. CDR1 is MNHNS and CDR2 is SASEGT in the germline V gene. The trim removed 5 bases at V and 4 bases at J, leaving 4 bases unmatched. This CDR3 is CASSSTSGGYEQYF. The CDR3 region has the DNA TGTGCCAGCAGTTCCACTAGCGGGGGTTACGAGCAGTACTTC.

The CDR3 DNA follows: TGCGCCAGCAGTTATCTAGCGGGAGGGTCGGATACGCAGTATTTT. This codes for CASSYLAGGSDTQYF. The chain has TRBV10-1 and TRBJ2-3; 12 nucleotides match TRBD2. This CDR3 region has 15 residues. Germline V gene lookup returns CDR1 WNHNN and CDR2 SYGVQD (reference sequence). Germline trimming cut 5 bases from V and 6 bases from J; bases unmatched to any gene: 6.

The chain has TRBV29-1 and TRBJ1-1; D might be TRBD1 (6 bases). CDR3 size: 14 residues. The germline V gene encodes CDR1 SQVTM and CDR2 ANQGSEA. The V end was cut by 0 bases, the J end by 4 bases, with 12 bases between. The chain's CDR3 is CSVEDRSRGTEAFF. The CDR3 nucleotides are TGCAGCGTTGAAGACCGAAGCAGGGGCACTGAAGCTTTCTTT.

The rearrangement joins TRBV6-1 to TRBJ2-7; the D is unclear. Germline-derived CDR1 and CDR2 are MNHNS and SASEGT. The CDR3 is made up of 14 amino acids. V lost 2 bases and J 3 bases, leaving 11 bases between the germline ends. As DNA, the CDR3 is TGTGCCAGCAGTGAAACGGTCTTCAACTACGAGCAGTACTTC. Protein product: CASSETVFNYEQYF.

A note on this clone: Distinct nucleotide sequences in the sample also encode this CDR3. This chain joins TRBV18 and TRBJ2-3, with D uncertain. CDR1 KGHSH and CDR2 LQKENI come from the germline V gene. The CDR3 has 14 residues. The V gene lost 1 base and the J gene lost 2 bases, with 7 bases spanning the gap. The DNA for the CDR3 is TGTGCCAGCTCACCACTTTCGTCCACAGATACGCAGTATTTT. This gives the protein CASSPLSSTDTQYF.